What follows are 14 T cell receptor beta chains derived from one specimen sequenced in a study of blood T cell repertoires in COVID-19. The method was immunoSEQ multiplex PCR; TCRdb's version includes in-frame clones alone and lacks a portion of them. The profile covers 200,000 to 300,000 clones, with over 70% appearing a single time and about 7.4% taken by the ten largest. The sequenced sample consisted of peripheral blood. The receptors originated from an elderly woman with acute or convalescent COVID-19.

The chain employs TRBV11-2 and TRBJ1-6; D unresolved. CDR1 SGHAT and CDR2 FQNNGV come from the germline V gene. CDR3 length: 16 residues. V gave up 4 bases and J gave up 7 bases, with 17 bases separating them. The CDR3 spells CASSYTPGSANSPLHF. The CDR3 DNA is TGTGCCAGCAGCTACACTCCGGGTAGTGCCAATTCACCCCTCCACTTT.

The rearrangement links TRBV5-4 to TRBJ2-3, with 9 positions matching TRBD2. The CDR3 loop spans 15 amino acids. The germline V gene has CDR1 SGHNT and CDR2 YYREEE (reference sequence). J was trimmed by 1 base and V by 0 bases; bases with no gene match: 0. CDR3 sequence: CASSLGTSGTDTQYF. CDR3 nucleotide sequence: TGTGCCAGCAGCTTGGGGACTAGCGGCACAGATACGCAGTATTTT.

The chain carries TRBV4-2 and TRBJ1-1, with unresolved D. The germline gives CDR1 LGHNA, CDR2 YNFKEQ. Trimming pared 7 bases from V and 4 bases from J, leaving 13 bases between. The CDR3 loop spans 13 amino acids. CDR3 loop: CASTEGQSTEAFF. CDR3 DNA sequence: TGTGCCAGCACCGAGGGCCAGAGCACTGAAGCTTTCTTT.

The gene calls are TRBV12-5 and TRBJ2-5, with D perhaps TRBD2 (6 bases). CDR1 LGHNT and CDR2 FRNRAP come from the germline V gene. The CDR3 extends over 16 amino acids. The V end lost 6 bases, the J end lost 3 bases, and 20 bases lay between the germline ends. The CDR3 spells CASGPGPTAGKETQYF. As DNA, the CDR3 is TGTGCTAGTGGACCCGGACCGACTGCGGGGAAAGAGACCCAGTACTTC.

This sequence joins TRBV6-5 and TRBJ2-2; D unclear. V was clipped by 0 bases and J by 8 bases, with 4 bases between them. Per the germline V gene, CDR1 is MNHEY and CDR2 is SVGAGI. The CDR3 sequence is 12 residues long. In DNA form, the CDR3 reads TGTGCCAGCAGTTACTCCCCTGGGGAGCTGTTTTTT. Its protein product is CASSYSPGELFF.

The V gene is TRBV6-5, the J gene TRBJ1-2, with D possibly matching TRBD1 (5 bases). The germline V and J ends were trimmed by 1 base and 8 bases, with 17 bases remaining between them. There are 15 residues in the CDR3. Germline V gene data show CDR1 as MNHEY and CDR2 as SVGAGI. The CDR3 bases are TGTGCCAGCAGTTACTTGGGCAGGGTGATAAAGGGCTACACCTTC. Protein sequence: CASSYLGRVIKGYTF.

The rearrangement uses TRBV2 and TRBJ1-4; tentative D call: TRBD1 (5 bases). The CDR3 runs 14 residues. The V end lost 8 bases, the J end lost 4 bases, and 14 bases lay between the germline ends. Germline V lookup: CDR1 SNHLY, CDR2 FYNNEI. The CDR3 nucleotides read TGTGCCAGCGTAACCGACAGAAATAATGAAAAACTGTTTTTT. Amino acid sequence: CASVTDRNNEKLFF.

The rearrangement links TRBV7-3 to TRBJ2-1, with D tentatively TRBD2 (6 bases). The CDR3 sequence is 14 residues long. Deletions cut 2 bases from V and 12 bases from J, with 17 bases between. Germline V lookup: CDR1 SGHTA, CDR2 FQGTGA. The CDR3 nucleotides read TGTGCCAGCAGCTTACTTCCGCTAGTCGGGGGGCAGTTCTTC. Protein product: CASSLLPLVGGQFF.

This clone was observed once. This sequence joins TRBV6-6 and TRBJ2-7; TRBD2 is a possible D gene (5 bases). CDR1 and CDR2 (germline): MNHNY, SVGAGI (reference sequence). CDR3 length equals 13 residues. V shed 5 bases and J shed 4 bases, with 12 bases lying between them. This CDR3 is CASSPLDLYEQYF. CDR3 DNA: TGTGCCAGCAGTCCACTAGATTTGTACGAGCAGTACTTC.

The chain joins TRBV9 to TRBJ2-1; perhaps TRBD2 as D (5 bases). The CDR3 is made up of 16 amino acids. V shed 0 bases and J shed 4 bases, with 14 bases lying between them. CDR1 is SGDLS and CDR2 is YYNGEE in the germline V gene. The CDR3 loop is CASSVEGSTRYNEQFF. In DNA form, the CDR3 reads TGTGCCAGCAGCGTAGAAGGGAGCACCAGGTACAATGAGCAGTTCTTC.

J is TRBJ1-1 and V is TRBV18; D gene ambiguous. The ends were cut back, 2 bases at V and 0 bases at J, with 13 bases in the middle. The CDR3 totals 16 residues. Germline V gene sequence: CDR1 KGHSH, CDR2 LQKENI. The CDR3: CASSPSDLILNTEAFF. The DNA for the CDR3 is TGTGCCAGCTCACCAAGCGATCTGATATTGAACACTGAAGCTTTCTTT. The complete variable domain, with remaining parts taken from reference TRBV18 and TRBJ1-1, reads NAGVMQNPRHLVRRRGQEARLRCSPMKGHSHVYWYRQLPEEGLKFMVYLQKENIIDESGMPKERFSAEFPKEGPSILRIQQVVRGDSAAYFCASSPSDLILNTEAFFGQGTRLTVV.

V usage is TRBV7-9 and J usage is TRBJ1-4; D gene unclear. The germline V gene encodes CDR1 SEHNR and CDR2 FQNEAQ (reference sequence). This CDR3 is built from 16 residues. Trimming stripped 0 bases from V and 9 bases from J, with 17 bases between. CDR3 amino acids: CASSLAMDAAGKKLFF. The CDR3 nucleotides read TGTGCCAGCAGCTTAGCGATGGACGCAGCCGGGAAAAAACTGTTTTTT.

The chain recombines TRBV28 with TRBJ2-7; possible D gene TRBD1, 6 bases. The V gene's germline CDR1 is MDHEN and CDR2 SYDVKM. The CDR3 runs 14 residues. V was shortened by 5 bases and J by 0 bases, with 11 bases between the two germline ends. CDR3 nucleotide sequence: TGTGCCAGCAGTCCACAGGGAACCTCCTACGAGCAGTACTTC. It codes for CASSPQGTSYEQYF.

The V call is TRBV4-2, the J call TRBJ1-1; tentative D call: TRBD1 (5 bases). V lost 0 bases and J lost 1, with 12 bases in between. Per the germline V gene, CDR1 is LGHNA and CDR2 is YNFKEQ. CDR3 length: 16 residues. The CDR3 nucleotides read TGTGCCAGCAGCCAAGAGGAGTCGCAGGGGAACACTGAAGCTTTCTTT. Translated: CASSQEESQGNTEAFF.